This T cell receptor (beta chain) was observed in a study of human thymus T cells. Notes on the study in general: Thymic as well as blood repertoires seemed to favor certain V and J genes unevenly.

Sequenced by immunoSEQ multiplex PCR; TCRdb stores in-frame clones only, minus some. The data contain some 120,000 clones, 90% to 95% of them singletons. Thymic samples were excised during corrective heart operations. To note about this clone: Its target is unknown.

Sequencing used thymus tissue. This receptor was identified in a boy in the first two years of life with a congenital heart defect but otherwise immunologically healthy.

The CDR3 DNA follows: TGTGCCAGCAGCCCCCGGGTGGGGACTAGCACAGATACGCAGTATTTT. Its translation: CASSPRVGTSTDTQYF. V is TRBV5-5 and J is TRBJ2-3; possible D gene TRBD2, 6 bases. Germline V CDR1 and CDR2: SGHKS, YYEKEE (reference sequence). Trimming took 4 bases from V and 0 from J, leaving 15 bases between them. The CDR3 extends over 16 amino acids. Complete variable domain (other parts from reference TRBV5-5 and TRBJ2-3): DAGVTQSPTHLIKTRGQQVTLRCSPISGHKSVSWYQQVLGQGPQFIFQYYEKEERGRGNFPDRFSARQFPNYSSELNVNALLLGDSALYLCASSPRVGTSTDTQYFGPGTRLTVL.